This T cell receptor (beta chain) was found in a study of blood T cell repertoires in COVID-19. About the research overall: Researchers got acute and convalescent COVID-19 samples from the United States, Italy and Spain. Sources were T cells, B-cell-depleted T cells, or PBMCs; the material itself was cDNA or gDNA.

How the authors handled the data: Reference gene primer amplification gave nucleated cell count estimates. Clones were read by immunoSEQ multiplex PCR, and TCRdb kept only the in-frame ones, dropping some. D and trimming come from the DNA, and the V and J calls and clone size come from that table. Here the sample spans about 410,000 clones, 90% being singletons. The recovered donors of Cohort 3 showed two negative PCRs, clearance, or symptom resolution. Sequencing input: PBMCs or T cells enriched from blood (not recorded which). This sequence was found in a young man who had recovered from COVID-19.

CDR3 residues: CASTPLVDGANVLTF. The CDR3 DNA follows: TGTGCCAGCACCCCCCTAGTTGATGGGGCCAACGTCCTGACTTTC. This rearrangement joins TRBV7-9 to TRBJ2-6; D remains ambiguous. Germline CDR1 reads SEHNR; CDR2 reads FQNEAQ (reference sequence). The CDR3 sequence is 15 residues long. V was clipped by 7 bases and J by 3 bases, with 13 bases between them.